These 27 T cell receptor beta chains came from one sample sequenced in a study of CD8+ T cells in alopecia areata (dated by TCRdb to 2016 to 2019). Libraries were made using the immunoSEQ multiplex PCR assay. For TCR sequencing, RNA was extracted from every sample and reverse transcribed into cDNA to serve as template. TCRdb stores this immuneACCESS table with in-frame sequences only. Part of the clones is absent; in the studies checked, under half of the shortfall reflects unresolved V genes, and no reason is known for the rest. This sample gives hundreds of thousands of clones in total; less than 80% of them show up just once. The ten largest clones capture under 1.5% of the sample. This specimen's time point label, per the study, means: baseline before oral tofacitinib. Sequencing was performed on CD4+ T cells sorted from blood, taken at week 0. These receptors all come from a human donor with alopecia areata.

The chain recombines TRBV30 with TRBJ1-1; D unresolved. Trimming cost V 3 bases and J 1 base, with 9 bases left between them. CDR1 and CDR2 (germline): GTSNPN, SVGIG (reference sequence). The CDR3 runs 13 residues. CDR3 protein: CAWSDGPNTEAFF. The CDR3 bases are TGTGCCTGGAGCGACGGACCGAACACTGAAGCTTTCTTT.

In this sample, this clone turned up a few times. The chain recombines TRBV18 with TRBJ2-5; tentatively, D is TRBD1 (6 bases). Trimming pared 1 base from V and 3 bases from J, leaving 21 bases between. The CDR3 covers 18 residues. Germline V gene lookup returns CDR1 KGHSH and CDR2 LQKENI. The CDR3 DNA is TGTGCCAGCTCACCACAACGAGTATTTTCGCAGGGGAAAGAGACCCAGTACTTC. This translates into CASSPQRVFSQGKETQYF. Full variable domain (missing parts from reference TRBV18 and TRBJ2-5): NAGVMQNPRHLVRRRGQEARLRCSPMKGHSHVYWYRQLPEEGLKFMVYLQKENIIDESGMPKERFSAEFPKEGPSILRIQQVVRGDSAAYFCASSPQRVFSQGKETQYFGPGTRLLVL.

This clone has more than one count but fewer than ten. V is TRBV7-3 and J is TRBJ2-3; TRBD2 agrees at 9 bases. Germline CDR1 reads SGHTA; CDR2 reads FQGTGA. The CDR3 is 15 amino acids. J was trimmed by 2 bases and V by 5 bases; bases with no gene match: 5. Here the CDR3 DNA reads TGTGCCAGCAGCATGGCGGGGGGGCACACAGATACGCAGTATTTT. Amino acids: CASSMAGGHTDTQYF.

Comment on this clone: The sample carries other DNA sequences with the same CDR3. The chain joins TRBV29-1 to TRBJ2-5; D is ambiguous. The germline CDR1 and CDR2 sequences are SQVTM and ANQGSEA. Between the trimmed V and J ends, which lost 6 bases and 3 bases, there was a span of 11 bases. The CDR3 runs to 12 residues. This CDR3 reads CSVVRAEETQYF. The CDR3, as DNA: TGCAGCGTAGTGCGTGCTGAAGAGACCCAGTACTTC.

This clone is a singleton in its sample. The J gene is TRBJ2-1, the V gene TRBV30, with D uncertain. In germline, CDR1 is GTSNPN, CDR2 SVGIG (reference sequence). Trimming shortened V by 4 bases and J by 9 bases, and 10 bases separated the two germline ends. The CDR3 contains 11 residues. CDR3 DNA: TGTGCCTGGAACGGCTTGTCTGAGCAGTTCTTC. Amino acids: CAWNGLSEQFF. Complete variable domain (other parts from reference TRBV30 and TRBJ2-1): SQTIHQWPATLVQPVGSPLSLECTVEGTSNPNLYWYRQAAGRGLQLLFYSVGIGQISSEVPQNLSASRPQDRQFILSSKKLLLSDSGFYLCAWNGLSEQFFGPGTRLTVL.

The genes are TRBV4-2 and TRBJ1-5; 7 bases line up with TRBD1. The junction had 8 bases not matched to a gene; V was cut back by 2 bases and J by 7 bases. Per the germline V gene, CDR1 is LGHNA and CDR2 is YNFKEQ. The CDR3 is made up of 15 amino acids. The CDR3 DNA reads as TGTGCCAGCAGCCAATGGGGTCAGGGGGTCCAGCCCCAGCATTTT. Translating it yields CASSQWGQGVQPQHF.

The chain combines TRBV30 with TRBJ2-4, with 8 bases fitting TRBD2. Germline assignment: CDR1 GTSNPN and CDR2 SVGIG (reference sequence). V gave up 3 bases and J gave up 6 bases; unmatched junction bases: 4. The CDR3 has 13 amino acids. CDR3 DNA sequence: TGTGCCTGGAGAGAAGCGGGGGCAAACATTCAGTACTTC. This codes for CAWREAGANIQYF.

The gene calls are TRBV7-9 and TRBJ1-4, with 7 bases matching TRBD1. CDR1 and CDR2 (germline): SEHNR, FQNEAQ (reference sequence). The CDR3 sequence is 16 residues long. After removal of 1 base from V and 5 bases from J, the junction contained 7 bases not matched to a gene. The CDR3 nucleotides are TGTGCCAGCAGCTTAGGTACCGGGACAGAAAATGAAAAACTGTTTTTT. It yields the protein CASSLGTGTENEKLFF.

This clone showed up just a few times. V usage is TRBV7-6 and J usage is TRBJ1-3, with a weak D call TRBD1 (5 bases). The CDR3 length is 14 residues. The ends were cut back, 7 bases at V and 2 bases at J, with 12 bases in the middle. The germline V gene has CDR1 SGHVS and CDR2 FNYEAQ. The CDR3 DNA is TGTGCCAGCACTCCAGGGAGCACTGGAAACACCATATATTTT. This gives the protein CASTPGSTGNTIYF.

The V gene is TRBV29-1, the J gene TRBJ2-7, with D possibly TRBD2 on 5 matching bases. With 3 bases removed from V and 0 bases from J, the gap between germline ends came to 15 bases. The CDR3 runs to 15 residues. Germline CDR1 is SQVTM and CDR2 is ANQGSEA. CDR3 loop: CSVEVWGDNSYEQYF. CDR3 bases: TGCAGCGTTGAGGTCTGGGGAGATAACTCCTACGAGCAGTACTTC.

About this clone itself: This same CDR3 is encoded by further DNA sequences in the sample. The CDR3 spells CASSPQETQYF. The CDR3 DNA is TGTGCCAGCTCACCTCAAGAGACCCAGTACTTC. This chain links TRBV18 with TRBJ2-5; D unresolved. The V and J ends lost 3 bases and 2 bases respectively, with 1 base between them. Germline V gene lookup returns CDR1 KGHSH and CDR2 LQKENI. The CDR3 extends over 11 amino acids.

V is TRBV5-1 and J is TRBJ1-1, with D possibly being TRBD1 (5 bases). CDR1 and CDR2 from the germline V gene are SGHRS and YFSETQ. Trimming shortened V by 1 base and J by 10 bases, and 14 bases separated the two germline ends. This CDR3 is 13 amino acids long. The CDR3 reads CASSLYNEQGAFF. CDR3 in DNA: TGCGCCAGCAGCTTGTATAACGAGCAGGGAGCTTTCTTT.

The J gene is TRBJ1-2, the V gene TRBV30; weak D call: TRBD1 (6 bases). Germline V gene sequence: CDR1 GTSNPN, CDR2 SVGIG (reference sequence). This CDR3 has 12 residues. Between the trimmed V and J ends, which lost 7 bases and 0 bases, there was a span of 9 bases. CDR3 bases: TGTGCCTCGACAGGTCCTAACTATGGCTACACCTTC. Translation: CASTGPNYGYTF. The variable domain in full, completed from reference TRBV30 and TRBJ1-2, reads SQTIHQWPATLVQPVGSPLSLECTVEGTSNPNLYWYRQAAGRGLQLLFYSVGIGQISSEVPQNLSASRPQDRQFILSSKKLLLSDSGFYLCASTGPNYGYTFGSGTRLTVV.

The J gene is TRBJ1-6, the V gene TRBV5-8; D is unresolved. The germline V gene has CDR1 SGHTS and CDR2 YDEGEE. The CDR3 sequence is 15 residues long. The V end lost 6 bases, the J end lost 0 bases, and 10 bases lay between the germline ends. The CDR3 loop reads CASTEESSYNSPLHF. The CDR3 nucleotides read TGTGCCAGCACCGAGGAAAGCTCCTATAATTCACCCCTCCACTTT.

The CDR3 reads CASSQLWTGTTGELFF. In DNA form, the CDR3 reads TGCGCCAGCAGCCAACTGTGGACAGGAACCACCGGGGAGCTGTTTTTT. V usage is TRBV4-1 and J usage is TRBJ2-2, with 7 positions matching TRBD1. The junction had 7 bases not matched to a gene; V was cut back by 2 bases and J by 4 bases. The CDR3 contains 16 residues. Germline V lookup: CDR1 MGHRA, CDR2 YSYEKL.

This sequence joins TRBV25-1 and TRBJ2-3; 7 bases match TRBD1. In germline, CDR1 is MGHDK, CDR2 SYGVNS. The CDR3 runs to 12 residues. V lost 6 bases and J lost 4; bases outside the gene matches: 1. This CDR3 reads CASSTGADTQYF. CDR3 nucleotide sequence: TGTGCCAGCAGCACAGGGGCAGATACGCAGTATTTT.

This clone was picked up a small number of times. A read error may produce the germline difference seen at one junction end. The chain combines TRBV7-9 with TRBJ1-2, with D tentatively TRBD1 (6 bases). This CDR3 is built from 13 residues. Germline CDR1 reads SEHNR; CDR2 reads FQNEAQ (reference sequence). CDR3 coding DNA: TGTGCCAGCAGCTCCCAGGGGAACTCTGGCTACACCTTC. It is translated as CASSSQGNSGYTF.

In DNA, the CDR3 is TGCAGCGTGACCCCCGGGACAGGACTTGTGACTGAAGCTTTCTTT. Amino acid sequence: CSVTPGTGLVTEAFF. This chain joins TRBV29-1 and TRBJ1-1; 8 bases line up with TRBD1. V dropped 6 bases and J dropped 5; count of bases not matched to a gene: 14. The CDR3 loop spans 15 amino acids. In germline, CDR1 is SQVTM, CDR2 ANQGSEA.

This sequence joins TRBV11-2 and TRBJ1-5, with 9 bases aligning to TRBD1. There are 14 residues in the CDR3. In germline, CDR1 is SGHAT, CDR2 FQNNGV. V shed 4 bases and J 5 bases; nucleotides not matched to a gene: 3. In DNA, the CDR3 is TGTGCCAGCAGCTCGGGACAGGGAGATCAGCCCCAGCATTTT. It translates to CASSSGQGDQPQHF.

The sample holds one count of this clone. V and J are TRBV7-8 and TRBJ2-1; tentative D call: TRBD2 (6 bases). Germline V gene sequence: CDR1 SGHVS, CDR2 FQNEAQ. V was cut by 5 bases and J by 6 bases, with 20 bases left in between. The CDR3 runs to 16 residues. The DNA for the CDR3 is TGTGCCAGCAGCCCCTCGACTAGTCCTCTTCGCAATGAGCAGTTCTTC. This translates into CASSPSTSPLRNEQFF.

This clone was seen more than once but under ten times. V and J are TRBV7-6 and TRBJ1-5; D ambiguous. Germline V gene sequence: CDR1 SGHVS, CDR2 FNYEAQ. V shed 1 base and J shed 6 bases, with 16 bases lying between them. The CDR3 runs 16 residues. This CDR3 is CASSLGAIGLGQPQHF. CDR3 sequence (DNA): TGTGCCAGCAGCTTAGGGGCAATCGGTCTTGGTCAGCCCCAGCATTTT.

This clone was seen only once. This chain links TRBV29-1 with TRBJ2-3, with TRBD1 as a possible D gene (6 bases). The V gene's germline CDR1 is SQVTM and CDR2 ANQGSEA. This CDR3 spans 13 amino acids. Trimming shortened V by 7 bases and J by 6 bases, and 17 bases separated the two germline ends. The CDR3 DNA reads TGCAGCGCCAGTACAGGGTTAAGGGATACGCAGTATTTT. This codes for CSASTGLRDTQYF.

In its sample, this clone was seen a few times. Other DNA variants within this sample encode the same CDR3. V gene TRBV29-1 combines with J gene TRBJ1-2; 7 bases match TRBD1. The CDR3 is 11 amino acids. The germline gives CDR1 SQVTM, CDR2 ANQGSEA. Trimming took 4 bases from V and 4 from J; bases not matched to a gene: 0. The CDR3 bases are TGCAGCGTTGGGGACAGCTATGGCTACACCTTC. Its protein product is CSVGDSYGYTF.

The rearrangement joins TRBV30 to TRBJ2-7, with D possibly TRBD2 on 7 matching bases. V lost 0 bases and J 2 bases, leaving 23 bases between the germline ends. The germline V gene encodes CDR1 GTSNPN and CDR2 SVGIG (reference sequence). This CDR3 has 18 amino acids. The CDR3, as DNA: TGTGCCTGGAGTGTACCCCCACGGGGGGCCTGGAATACCTACGAGCAGTACTTC. It is translated as CAWSVPPRGAWNTYEQYF. The variable domain in full, with the rest retrieved from reference TRBV30 and TRBJ2-7, is SQTIHQWPATLVQPVGSPLSLECTVEGTSNPNLYWYRQAAGRGLQLLFYSVGIGQISSEVPQNLSASRPQDRQFILSSKKLLLSDSGFYLCAWSVPPRGAWNTYEQYFGPGTRLTVT.

This rearrangement joins TRBV5-4 to TRBJ1-4; 8 bases match TRBD1. The CDR3 length is 14 residues. CDR1 SGHNT and CDR2 YYREEE come from the germline V gene (reference sequence). V gave up 2 bases and J gave up 7 bases; unmatched junction bases: 4. The CDR3 coding sequence is TGTGCCAGCAGCTTCGGACAGGGCCGTGAAAAACTGTTTTTT. This codes for CASSFGQGREKLFF.

This chain's CDR3 is CASSLTRSAGMNYGYTF. CDR3 nucleotides: TGTGCCAGCAGCTTAACCCGTTCCGCGGGGATGAACTATGGCTACACCTTC. The genes are TRBV7-9 and TRBJ1-2; D remains unclear. V lost 2 bases, J lost 2 bases, and 18 bases lay in between. CDR1 is SEHNR, CDR2 FQNEAQ, per germline (reference sequence). The CDR3 spans 17 residues. Full variable domain (outside the CDR3, taken from reference TRBV7-9 and TRBJ1-2): DTGVSQNPRHKITKRGQNVTFRCDPISEHNRLYWYRQTLGQGPEFLTYFQNEAQLEKSRLLSDRFSAERPKGSFSTLEIQRTEQGDSAMYLCASSLTRSAGMNYGYTFGSGTRLTVV.

This clone was seen more than once but under ten times. The rearrangement uses TRBV20-1 and TRBJ2-3; D tentatively reads TRBD1 or TRBD2 (5 bases each). Germline V CDR1 and CDR2: DFQATT, SNEGSKA (reference sequence). The CDR3 loop spans 11 amino acids. Deletions cut 5 bases from V and 11 bases from J, with 14 bases between. The CDR3 sequence: CSARDVPGQYF. CDR3 nucleotides: TGCAGTGCTCGGGACGTTCCCGGGCAGTATTTT.